This entry lists 25 T cell receptor beta chains sequenced from one sample in a study of blood T cell repertoires in COVID-19. Some clones are missing from TCRdb's copy, which holds only in-frame ones; the method was immunoSEQ multiplex PCR. This table holds more than 70,000 clones, 80% to 85% found once. The sample was peripheral blood. Receptors originate from a woman in her seventies with acute or convalescent COVID-19.

V usage is TRBV19 and J usage is TRBJ1-3; the D is unclear. The CDR3 is 17 amino acids. Trimming stripped 4 bases from V and 0 bases from J, with 16 bases between. CDR1 is LNHDA and CDR2 is SQIVND in the germline V gene (reference sequence). Here the CDR3 DNA reads TGTGCCAGTAGTACCCGTGGCGGGGTATCCTCTGGAAACACCATATATTTT. As protein: CASSTRGGVSSGNTIYF.

This rearrangement joins TRBV7-8 to TRBJ2-7, with D possibly TRBD2 on 5 matching bases. The CDR3 sequence is 15 residues long. Trimming pared 5 bases from V and 1 base from J, leaving 15 bases between. CDR1 is SGHVS, CDR2 FQNEAQ, per germline. CDR3 loop: CASSEDLTTSYEQYF. DNA of the CDR3: TGTGCCAGCAGCGAGGACCTGACTACGTCCTACGAGCAGTACTTC.

The V gene is TRBV5-6, the J gene TRBJ2-5; D gene unclear. The germline gives CDR1 SGHDT, CDR2 YYEEEE. This CDR3 comprises 13 residues. V was trimmed by 2 bases and J by 2 bases, leaving 7 bases between them. The CDR3 nucleotides are TGTGCCAGCAGCTTCAGCGTACAAGAGACCCAGTACTTC. This translates into CASSFSVQETQYF.

The chain is built from TRBV15 and TRBJ1-1, with D tentatively TRBD1 (6 bases). Trimming cost V 4 bases and J 1 base, with 13 bases left between them. This CDR3 is 15 amino acids long. The germline gives CDR1 LNHNV, CDR2 YYDKDF (reference sequence). The CDR3 DNA reads TGTGCCACCAGCATTAGAGGACAGAGGAACACTGAAGCTTTCTTT. It codes for CATSIRGQRNTEAFF.

The rearrangement links TRBV12-5 to TRBJ1-1; 8 nucleotides line up with TRBD1. Germline V CDR1 and CDR2: LGHNT, FRNRAP. CDR3 size: 15 residues. Germline trimming cut 2 bases from V and 6 bases from J; bases unmatched to any gene: 8. In DNA, the CDR3 is TGTGCTAGTGGTTTGAGGCCGGGACAGGTCTCTGAAGCTTTCTTT. Residues: CASGLRPGQVSEAFF.

The chain joins TRBV25-1 to TRBJ2-3; 7 nucleotides agree with TRBD1. Germline CDR1 reads MGHDK; CDR2 reads SYGVNS. There are 14 residues in the CDR3. Germline trimming cut 2 bases from V and 2 bases from J; bases unmatched to any gene: 1. The CDR3, as DNA: TGTGCCAGCAGTGAAGGACAGGACACAGATACGCAGTATTTT. It specifies CASSEGQDTDTQYF.

The V and J genes are TRBV7-2 and TRBJ1-5, with D possibly matching TRBD1 (5 bases). The CDR3 runs to 15 residues. The germline V gene has CDR1 SGHTA and CDR2 FQGNSA. Trimming removed 3 bases at V and 1 base at J, with 10 bases between. In DNA form, the CDR3 reads TGTGCCAGCAGCTTGGCGGCAGGGAGCAATCAGCCCCAGCATTTT. It translates to CASSLAAGSNQPQHF.

V gene TRBV7-2 combines with J gene TRBJ2-1; 8 bases match TRBD2. CDR3 length: 16 amino acids. V shed 1 base, J shed 7 bases, and the junction held 9 bases outside the gene matches. Germline values: CDR1 SGHTA, CDR2 FQGNSA. CDR3 residues: CASSLGILAGLNEQFF. DNA of the CDR3: TGTGCCAGCAGCTTAGGTATTCTAGCGGGTTTGAATGAGCAGTTCTTC.

The J gene is TRBJ2-7, the V gene TRBV14; possibly TRBD1 for D (5 bases). The CDR3 runs to 13 residues. CDR1 and CDR2 from the germline V gene are SGHDN and FVKESK. Trimming took off 3 bases at V and 6 bases at J, with 12 bases between the two ends. The DNA of the CDR3 is TGTGCCAGCAGCCAGGGCAGGGTTACCGAGCAGTACTTC. This sequence encodes CASSQGRVTEQYF. The entire variable domain, with the rest obtained from reference TRBV14 and TRBJ2-7, is as follows: EAGVTQFPSHSVIEKGQTVTLRCDPISGHDNLYWYRRVMGKEIKFLLHFVKESKQDESGMPNNRFLAERTGGTYSTLKVQPAELEDSGVYFCASSQGRVTEQYFGPGTRLTVT.

The chain employs TRBV24-1 and TRBJ2-3, with a possible D match to TRBD2 (6 bases). Trimming took off 4 bases at V and 6 bases at J, with 16 bases between the two ends. The CDR3 is made up of 15 amino acids. The germline CDR1 and CDR2 sequences are KGHDR and SFDVKD. The CDR3 reads CATSEGGGGSDTQYF. CDR3 DNA: TGTGCCACCAGTGAAGGTGGAGGAGGGTCGGATACGCAGTATTTT.

The chain combines TRBV2 with TRBJ2-2; 10 nucleotides agree with TRBD1. The CDR3 has 16 amino acids. With 5 bases clipped from V and 3 bases from J, the junction kept 6 bases outside the gene matches. Germline-derived CDR1 and CDR2 are SNHLY and FYNNEI. The CDR3 sequence: CASSQSGTGDTGELFF. The DNA for the CDR3 is TGTGCCAGCAGTCAATCCGGGACAGGGGACACCGGGGAGCTGTTTTTT.

The rearrangement links TRBV5-1 to TRBJ2-5, with 10 bases matching TRBD2. This CDR3 has 17 residues. The ends lost 0 bases at V and 7 bases at J; junction bases unmatched: 12. Per the germline V gene, CDR1 is SGHRS and CDR2 is YFSETQ. This CDR3 reads CASSLAFLSGRERTQYF. For the CDR3, the DNA is TGCGCCAGCAGCTTGGCTTTTCTAAGCGGGAGGGAACGGACCCAGTACTTC.

This CDR3 reads CASSLYRATTGELFF. The CDR3 nucleotides read TGTGCCAGCAGCTTGTATAGAGCCACCACCGGGGAGCTGTTTTTT. The chain employs TRBV5-4 and TRBJ2-2; no firm D call. CDR1 is SGHNT, CDR2 YYREEE, per germline (reference sequence). CDR3 size: 15 residues. V lost 1 base and J 4 bases, leaving 11 bases between the germline ends.

V usage is TRBV11-1 and J usage is TRBJ2-1; 9 bases match TRBD2. The trim removed 5 bases at V and 0 bases at J, leaving 5 bases unmatched. The CDR3 length is 16 residues. Germline V CDR1 and CDR2: SGHAT, FQDESV (reference sequence). CDR3 sequence (DNA): TGTGCCAGCAGCACGTTTAGCGGGAGCTCCTACAATGAGCAGTTCTTC. Amino acids: CASSTFSGSSYNEQFF. Full variable domain (missing parts from reference TRBV11-1 and TRBJ2-1): EAEVAQSPRYKITEKSQAVAFWCDPISGHATLYWYRQILGQGPELLVQFQDESVVDDSQLPKDRFSAERLKGVDSTLKIQPAELGDSAMYLCASSTFSGSSYNEQFFGPGTRLTVL.

The rearrangement uses TRBV5-1 and TRBJ2-3; 7 bases align to TRBD1. Germline CDR1 is SGHRS and CDR2 is YFSETQ. V was pared by 7 bases and J by 4 bases, with 9 bases of the junction left unmatched. The CDR3 length is 14 residues. The CDR3 DNA is TGCGCCAGCCAACAGGGGAAACTTGCAGATACGCAGTATTTT. This gives the protein CASQQGKLADTQYF.

The gene calls are TRBV6-1 and TRBJ2-3, with a tentative D call TRBD2 (5 bases). This CDR3 comprises 15 residues. Trimming took 3 bases from V and 3 from J, leaving 13 bases between them. In germline, CDR1 is MNHNS, CDR2 SASEGT. This chain's CDR3 is CASSDSRGITDTQYF. DNA of the CDR3: TGTGCCAGCAGTGATTCTCGGGGAATAACAGATACGCAGTATTTT.

In its sample, this clone was seen once. V is TRBV3-1 (or the pseudogene TRBV3-2) and J is TRBJ2-3; 10 bases fit TRBD2. Trimming cost V 4 bases and J 7 bases; bases outside gene matches: 11. Per the germline V gene, CDR1 is LGHDT and CDR2 is YNNKEL (reference sequence). The CDR3 spans 16 residues. In DNA form, the CDR3 reads TGTGCCAGCAGCCTTGGGGCTAGCGGGAGCATGAATACGCAGTATTTT. Its protein product is CASSLGASGSMNTQYF.

This rearrangement joins TRBV7-2 to TRBJ1-1; no clear D. Looked up from germline, CDR1 is SGHTA and CDR2 is FQGNSA. V lost 3 bases and J 0 bases, leaving 11 bases between the germline ends. This CDR3 spans 15 amino acids. The CDR3 DNA reads as TGTGCCAGCAGCTTCTCAGGAAATATGAACACTGAAGCTTTCTTT. This translates into CASSFSGNMNTEAFF.

The rearrangement links TRBV7-6 to TRBJ2-1; TRBD1 might be the D (6 bases). Trimming shortened V by 1 base and J by 3 bases, and 10 bases separated the two germline ends. This CDR3 spans 15 amino acids. In germline, CDR1 is SGHVS, CDR2 FNYEAQ. The DNA of the CDR3 is TGTGCCAGCAGCTTAGTGGGACATGACTACAATGAGCAGTTCTTC. Translation: CASSLVGHDYNEQFF.

This chain joins TRBV5-1 and TRBJ2-5; TRBD1 aligns across 8 bases. CDR3 length equals 16 residues. J was trimmed by 0 bases and V by 4 bases; bases with no gene match: 8. The V gene's germline CDR1 is SGHRS and CDR2 YFSETQ. CDR3 amino acids: CASSLTGAQYQETQYF. For the CDR3, the DNA is TGCGCCAGCAGCCTGACAGGGGCTCAGTACCAAGAGACCCAGTACTTC.

CDR3 coding DNA: TGTGCCAGCAGTCACCGGGACAGGGACCTCTATGGCTACACCTTC. Residues: CASSHRDRDLYGYTF. This chain connects TRBV2 to TRBJ1-2, with 9 nucleotides matching TRBD1. Germline V gene lookup returns CDR1 SNHLY and CDR2 FYNNEI. The CDR3 has 15 amino acids. Trimming at V came to 5 bases and at J to 4 bases, leaving 8 bases not matched to a gene.

This chain links TRBV5-4 with TRBJ1-6; possibly TRBD1 for D (5 bases). The germline V and J ends were trimmed by 4 bases and 8 bases, with 16 bases remaining between them. This CDR3 is 15 amino acids long. CDR1 and CDR2 (germline): SGHNT, YYREEE (reference sequence). CDR3 DNA: TGTGCCAGCAGCACCGGGGGGGGAATTGATTCACCCCTCCACTTT. It is translated as CASSTGGGIDSPLHF.

The V gene is TRBV6-1, the J gene TRBJ1-2; D is possibly TRBD1 (5 bases). This CDR3 is built from 15 residues. V shed 2 bases and J shed 2 bases, with 12 bases lying between them. Looked up from germline, CDR1 is MNHNS and CDR2 is SASEGT. CDR3 nucleotide sequence: TGTGCCAGCAGTGAATATCGGCAGGGAAACTATGGCTACACCTTC. Its translation: CASSEYRQGNYGYTF.

The chain couples TRBV7-3 to TRBJ2-1, with TRBD2 matching over 9 bases. The junction had 2 bases not matched to a gene; V was cut back by 2 bases and J by 6 bases. The CDR3 covers 14 residues. CDR1 and CDR2 from the germline V gene are SGHTA and FQGTGA. The CDR3, as DNA: TGTGCCAGCAGCTTAGCGGGAGGGGTCAATGAGCAGTTCTTC. Translation gives CASSLAGGVNEQFF.

The CDR3 coding sequence is TGTGCCTGGAGTGACCCTTACTATTATCCAGATACGCAGTATTTT. Protein product: CAWSDPYYYPDTQYF. The genes are TRBV30 and TRBJ2-3; the D is unclear. Deletions cut 1 base from V and 4 bases from J, with 15 bases between. Germline values: CDR1 GTSNPN, CDR2 SVGIG (reference sequence). The length of the CDR3 is 15 residues.